In this sample, the clone carrying this TCR beta chain turned up a few times. Antigen specificity is unknown. This sample is drawn from a study of blood T cells in healthy people across ages. The second PCR ran roughly 7 to 12 cycles with a sample-barcoded 5' primer and J-beta primers. All cDNA molecules were each tagged by a template-switch adaptor with 12 random nucleotides. TCRdb passed the 5' RACE reads through MiXCR, listing each CDR3 protein once. The sample lists about 780,000 distinct CDR3 sequences, around a quarter occurring once. Whole-study findings and limits: Calculation of diversity from one million T cells yielded estimates considered to be underestimates. While age rose, TCR beta diversity per million T cells dropped in a roughly linear way.

The CDR3 length is 12 residues. V lost 5 bases and J 4 bases, leaving 9 bases between the germline ends. Each sample provided at least 5.5 micrograms of extracted total RNA. In addition, the sample was reused for a study of T cells of mothers and their children.

The chain joins TRBV12-3 or TRBV12-4 to TRBJ2-7, with no clear D. The source material was blood. This TCR was recovered from a boy aged 5-17 years in good health. Here the CDR3 DNA reads TGTGCCAGCAGTCCCTACCCATACGAGCAGTACTTC. This encodes CASSPYPYEQYF.